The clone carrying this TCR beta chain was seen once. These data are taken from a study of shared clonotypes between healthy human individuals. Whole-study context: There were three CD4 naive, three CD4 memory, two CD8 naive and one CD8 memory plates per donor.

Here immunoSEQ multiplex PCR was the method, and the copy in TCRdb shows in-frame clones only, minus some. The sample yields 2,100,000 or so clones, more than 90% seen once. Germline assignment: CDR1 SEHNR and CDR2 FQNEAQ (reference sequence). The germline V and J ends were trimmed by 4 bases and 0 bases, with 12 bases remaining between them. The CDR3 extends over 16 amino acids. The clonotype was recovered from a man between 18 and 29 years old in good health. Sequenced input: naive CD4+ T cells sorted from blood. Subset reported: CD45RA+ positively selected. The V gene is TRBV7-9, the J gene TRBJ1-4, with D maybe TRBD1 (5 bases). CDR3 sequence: CASSSGRGATNEKLFF. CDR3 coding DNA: TGTGCCAGCAGCTCCGGTCGGGGCGCAACTAATGAAAAACTGTTTTTT.